These 13 T cell receptor beta chains originate from one sample sequenced in a study of T cell responses to AZD1222 COVID-19 vaccine. This table comes from immunoSEQ multiplex PCR, and its TCRdb copy is limited to in-frame clones, with some not included. This sample has some 150,000 clones, with approximately 83% found just once. Material: peripheral blood, obtained on day 0 of AZD1222 vaccination. The receptors here all came from an adult in good health.

The chain carries TRBV30 and TRBJ1-1, with D perhaps TRBD1 (5 bases). V was trimmed by 4 bases and J by 10 bases, leaving 16 bases between them. Germline lookup yields CDR1 GTSNPN and CDR2 SVGIG (reference sequence). The length of the CDR3 is 12 residues. The CDR3 DNA sequence: TGTGCCTGGACAGGGAATGGGGTGGGAGCTTTCTTT. Its translation is CAWTGNGVGAFF.

The chain is built from TRBV5-1 and TRBJ1-4, with D maybe TRBD1 (5 bases). Per the germline V gene, CDR1 is SGHRS and CDR2 is YFSETQ. V was clipped by 4 bases and J by 7 bases, with 17 bases between them. The CDR3 loop spans 15 amino acids. The CDR3 is CASSPFPQGTEKLFF. CDR3 DNA: TGCGCCAGCAGCCCCTTTCCGCAGGGAACTGAAAAACTGTTTTTT.

The CDR3 nucleotides are TGTGCCAGTAGCCCTATCGGACAGGGGGACACTGAAGCTTTCTTT. Translated, it gives CASSPIGQGDTEAFF. The chain recombines TRBV19 with TRBJ1-1, with TRBD1 matching 10 bases. After removal of 6 bases from V and 3 bases from J, the junction contained 7 bases not matched to a gene. The V gene's germline CDR1 is LNHDA and CDR2 SQIVND (reference sequence). The CDR3 consists of 15 residues.

This chain links TRBV7-9 with TRBJ1-2; a weak D match, TRBD1 (6 bases). From germline, CDR1 is SEHNR and CDR2 FQNEAQ (reference sequence). This CDR3 contains 14 residues. V was pared by 3 bases and J by 5 bases, with 13 bases between. CDR3: CASSFPTGQYGYTF. CDR3 coding DNA: TGTGCCAGCAGCTTCCCGACAGGCCAATATGGCTACACCTTC.

The rearrangement links TRBV10-1 to TRBJ1-5; weak D call: TRBD1 (5 bases). V gave up 3 bases and J gave up 5 bases, with 8 bases separating them. Germline V lookup: CDR1 WNHNN, CDR2 SYGVQD (reference sequence). The CDR3 consists of 13 residues. The chain's CDR3 is CASSDRADQPQHF. The CDR3, as DNA: TGCGCCAGCAGTGACAGGGCAGATCAGCCCCAGCATTTT.

The chain carries TRBV5-5 and TRBJ1-1, with D unresolved. This CDR3 region has 13 residues. Germline CDR1 reads SGHKS; CDR2 reads YYEKEE (reference sequence). Trimming took 2 bases from V and 1 from J, leaving 6 bases between them. The CDR3 spells CASSFWQNTEAFF. The CDR3 nucleotides read TGTGCCAGCAGCTTTTGGCAGAACACTGAAGCTTTCTTT.

The V gene is TRBV7-8, the J gene TRBJ2-3, with 7 bases fitting TRBD1. V gave up 7 bases and J gave up 5 bases; unmatched junction bases: 30. The germline V gene encodes CDR1 SGHVS and CDR2 FQNEAQ. There are 21 residues in the CDR3. The CDR3 DNA follows: TGTGCCAGCACCCTGTACGAGGTTCTAGATGACGAGAGGGGGCGTAGAGATACGCAGTATTTT. This translates into CASTLYEVLDDERGRRDTQYF.

This rearrangement joins TRBV7-2 to TRBJ1-1; D might be TRBD1 (5 bases). Trimming took off 2 bases at V and 12 bases at J, with 10 bases between the two ends. The CDR3 extends over 11 amino acids. Germline CDR1 and CDR2: SGHTA and FQGNSA. The CDR3 nucleotides read TGTGCCAGCAGCTTAATGGGGGTAACTTTCTTT. Translated, it gives CASSLMGVTFF.

The CDR3 region has the DNA TGTGCCAGCAGTTTTTCGGAGACCCAGTACTTC. This sequence encodes CASSFSETQYF. The chain employs TRBV12-3 or TRBV12-4 and TRBJ2-5, with D uncertain. Trimming stripped 3 bases from V and 5 bases from J, with 4 bases between. The CDR3 covers 11 residues.

This chain connects TRBV6-4 to TRBJ1-1, with D maybe TRBD1 (6 bases). V lost 0 bases, J lost 5 bases, and 7 bases lay in between. In germline, CDR1 is MRHNA, CDR2 SNTAGT. The CDR3 consists of 13 residues. The CDR3 sequence: CASSDSRGTEAFF. The DNA for the CDR3 is TGTGCCAGCAGTGACTCGAGGGGGACTGAAGCTTTCTTT.

The J gene is TRBJ2-7, the V gene TRBV7-8; 8 bases are shared with TRBD2. Germline CDR1 SGHVS, CDR2 FQNEAQ. The V segment lost 1 base and the J segment 6 bases; nucleotides outside the gene matches: 5. This CDR3 is built from 14 residues. CDR3 nucleotides: TGTGCCAGCAGCTTAGTGGATAGCGGGGCCGAGCAGTACTTC. Its translation: CASSLVDSGAEQYF.

The chain recombines TRBV3-1 (or the pseudogene TRBV3-2) with TRBJ2-7; D possibly matches TRBD1 or TRBD2 (6 bases each). CDR3 length: 14 amino acids. Germline V gene data show CDR1 as LGHDT and CDR2 as YNNKEL (reference sequence). Trimming removed 7 bases from V and 6 bases from J, with 19 bases in between. CDR3 nucleotides: TGTGCCAGCACCAAAGTAGGGGGAGCGGGCGAGCAGTACTTC. Translating gives CASTKVGGAGEQYF.

The J gene is TRBJ1-4, the V gene TRBV5-1, with D possibly being TRBD1 (5 bases). The germline V gene encodes CDR1 SGHRS and CDR2 YFSETQ. This CDR3 has 14 residues. V was clipped by 0 bases and J by 8 bases, with 11 bases between them. CDR3 sequence reads: CASSLESQGEKLFF. In DNA form, the CDR3 reads TGCGCCAGCAGCTTGGAGTCCCAGGGAGAAAAACTGTTTTTT. The variable domain in full, with the rest retrieved from reference TRBV5-1 and TRBJ1-4, is KAGVTQTPRYLIKTRGQQVTLSCSPISGHRSVSWYQQTPGQGLQFLFEYFSETQRNKGNFPGRFSGRQFSNSRSEMNVSTLELGDSALYLCASSLESQGEKLFFGSGTQLSVL.